What follows describes a single TCR beta chain. Germline V gene data show CDR1 as SEHNR and CDR2 as FQNEAQ (reference sequence). The CDR3 has 16 residues. V lost 5 bases, J lost 0 bases, and 13 bases lay in between. The source of the sample is a study of T cells in Graves' hyperthyroidism and ophthalmopathy. RNA transcripts gave rise to amplified TCR beta CDR3 regions. With the HTBI primer set, the TCR CDR3 went through a first round of RT-PCR. Using its own MiXCR run on the multiplex PCR reads, TCRdb lists one record per CDR3 protein. The sample has approximately 700,000 distinct CDR3 sequences, approximately 16% seen once.

This clonotype originated in a man aged 18-30 years with Graves' hyperthyroidism. V usage is TRBV7-9 and J usage is TRBJ2-2, with D tentatively TRBD1 or TRBD2 (7 bases each). Sequencing was performed on blood. Here the CDR3 reads CASSPRGGANTGELFF. The CDR3 DNA sequence: TGTGCCAGCAGCCCCAGGGGGGGCGCGAACACCGGGGAGCTGTTTTTT.